Listed here are 27 T cell receptor beta chains from one sample, sequenced in a study of blood T cell repertoires in COVID-19. TCRdb's copy holds only in-frame clones and misses some; the assay was immunoSEQ multiplex PCR. The data contain 250,000 or so clones, around 90% of them seen just once; the ten biggest clones take up under 4%. Sequencing was performed on peripheral blood. These receptors originate from a man aged 18 to 29 with active or convalescent COVID-19.

The chain joins TRBV28 to TRBJ2-7, with D uncertain. CDR3 length equals 15 residues. CDR1 MDHEN and CDR2 SYDVKM come from the germline V gene. V lost 2 bases to trimming and J lost 0 bases, with 11 bases between them. CDR3 residues: CASSLPVGSSYEQYF. In DNA form, the CDR3 reads TGTGCCAGCAGTTTACCCGTCGGTAGCTCCTACGAGCAGTACTTC.

The chain has TRBV25-1 and TRBJ1-2; 7 bases align to TRBD1. The CDR3 is 15 residues long. Germline trimming cut 2 bases from V and 8 bases from J; bases unmatched to any gene: 11. Germline V gene lookup returns CDR1 MGHDK and CDR2 SYGVNS. This CDR3 is CASSELQGGTRGYTF. The CDR3 DNA sequence: TGTGCCAGCAGTGAACTTCAGGGGGGAACGAGAGGCTACACCTTC.

The chain is built from TRBV2 and TRBJ1-4, with a possible D match to TRBD1 (5 bases). The ends were cut back, 8 bases at V and 5 bases at J, with 12 bases in the middle. Germline CDR1 reads SNHLY; CDR2 reads FYNNEI. There are 13 residues in the CDR3. The DNA of the CDR3 is TGTGCCAGCTCGGGGGGGGAGAATGAAAAACTGTTTTTT. Its translation: CASSGGENEKLFF.

The chain recombines TRBV5-1 with TRBJ2-3, with 9 bases identical to TRBD2. Germline trimming cut 5 bases from V and 1 base from J; bases unmatched to any gene: 5. CDR1 is SGHRS, CDR2 YFSETQ, per germline. This CDR3 spans 15 amino acids. The CDR3 DNA reads TGCGCCAGCAGTTACGCTAGCGGGGGCACAGATACGCAGTATTTT. Translating gives CASSYASGGTDTQYF.

The chain links TRBV5-4 to TRBJ1-1; 10 bases line up with TRBD1. The germline gives CDR1 SGHNT, CDR2 YYREEE (reference sequence). There are 15 residues in the CDR3. Trimming took 4 bases from V and 5 from J; bases not matched to a gene: 8. CDR3 in DNA: TGTGCCAGCAGCGACCCCGGGACAGGGGAAACTGAAGCTTTCTTT. Its protein is CASSDPGTGETEAFF.

This clone was seen once. The chain combines TRBV5-4 with TRBJ2-5; 7 bases align to TRBD2. With V trimmed by 0 bases and J by 7 bases, 12 bases remained unmatched. Germline V CDR1 and CDR2: SGHNT, YYREEE (reference sequence). The CDR3 runs to 16 residues. The CDR3 region has the DNA TGTGCCAGCAGCTTGGAGGGTGGCGGGACTACGGGGACCCAGTACTTC. Its translation: CASSLEGGGTTGTQYF.

This clone was seen once. The chain is built from TRBV15 and TRBJ2-5; 10 bases map to TRBD2. CDR3 length: 19 amino acids. Trimming cost V 6 bases and J 2 bases; bases outside gene matches: 18. Germline assignment: CDR1 LNHNV and CDR2 YYDKDF (reference sequence). CDR3 coding DNA: TGTGCCACCAGTCGGGGCCCGGGACTAGCGTTCCCTTTACAAGAGACCCAGTACTTC. This gives the protein CATSRGPGLAFPLQETQYF.

The chain carries TRBV30 and TRBJ1-2; TRBD1 might be the D (5 bases). CDR1 GTSNPN and CDR2 SVGIG come from the germline V gene (reference sequence). This CDR3 is 11 amino acids long. V was trimmed by 1 base and J by 8 bases, leaving 8 bases between them. The CDR3 loop is CAWSDAGGYTF. In nucleotides, the CDR3 is TGTGCCTGGAGTGACGCAGGGGGCTACACCTTC.

V and J are TRBV6-5 and TRBJ2-2, with unresolved D. Trimming took 3 bases from V and 8 from J, leaving 13 bases between them. From germline, CDR1 is MNHEY and CDR2 SVGAGI. The CDR3 is 14 residues long. The CDR3 sequence is CASSYTGDGGELFF. The CDR3 region has the DNA TGTGCCAGCAGTTATACTGGAGATGGAGGGGAGCTGTTTTTT.

The chain links TRBV19 to TRBJ2-1; 11 bases align to TRBD1. Germline V gives CDR1 LNHDA, CDR2 SQIVND (reference sequence). This CDR3 spans 15 amino acids. Germline trimming cut 9 bases from V and 6 bases from J; bases unmatched to any gene: 10. The CDR3 loop is CASTRGGQGANEQFF. CDR3 sequence (DNA): TGTGCCAGCACCCGCGGAGGACAGGGGGCCAATGAGCAGTTCTTC. The variable domain in full, completed from reference TRBV19 and TRBJ2-1, reads DGGITQSPKYLFRKEGQNVTLSCEQNLNHDAMYWYRQDPGQGLRLIYYSQIVNDFQKGDIAEGYSVSREKKESFPLTVTSAQKNPTAFYLCASTRGGQGANEQFFGPGTRLTVL.

V is TRBV19 and J is TRBJ2-1; D possibly corresponds to TRBD2 (6 bases). The V gene's germline CDR1 is LNHDA and CDR2 SQIVND (reference sequence). Trimming stripped 4 bases from V and 5 bases from J, with 9 bases between. There are 13 residues in the CDR3. The CDR3 coding sequence is TGTGCCAGTAGTACCCGGGGGAACAATGAGCAGTTCTTC. This codes for CASSTRGNNEQFF.

V usage is TRBV10-2 and J usage is TRBJ2-5; 9 bases map to TRBD2. The CDR3 has 13 residues. The germline V gene encodes CDR1 WSHSY and CDR2 SAAADI. With V trimmed by 6 bases and J by 5 bases, 4 bases remained unmatched. For the CDR3, the DNA is TGCGCCAGCAGAGCCGGGACTAGCGAGACCCAGTACTTC. Translating it yields CASRAGTSETQYF.

This clone was recorded once. The rearrangement joins TRBV21-1 to TRBJ2-1; the D segment call TRBD1 is taken from the table without a DNA check. TRBV21-1 is shown as a pseudogene. This CDR3 has 11 residues. CDR3 protein: CASSKNRDPFF. The CDR3 coding sequence is TGTGCCAGCAGCAAAAACAGGGATCCGTTCTTC.

The rearrangement uses TRBV7-9 and TRBJ2-3; D possibly corresponds to TRBD2 (6 bases). Germline V gives CDR1 SEHNR, CDR2 FQNEAQ (reference sequence). V was clipped by 1 base and J by 1 base, with 15 bases between them. CDR3 length: 17 residues. The CDR3 reads CASSLVTSPARTDTQYF. CDR3 nucleotides: TGTGCCAGCAGCTTAGTCACTAGCCCGGCCCGCACAGATACGCAGTATTTT.

The rearrangement links TRBV27 to TRBJ2-7; D gene ambiguous. The CDR3 is 12 residues long. Germline values: CDR1 MNHEY, CDR2 SMNVEV (reference sequence). Trimming stripped 8 bases from V and 5 bases from J, with 13 bases between. The CDR3 nucleotides read TGTGCCAGCGGTCAAATACTCCACGAGCAGTACTTC. It specifies CASGQILHEQYF.

CDR3 DNA sequence: TGTGCCAGCTCACCAGAGGACAGATTTAATGAAGAAAAACTGTTTTTT. The encoded protein is CASSPEDRFNEEKLFF. The chain couples TRBV18 to TRBJ1-4, with D possibly TRBD1 on 6 matching bases. Germline CDR1 and CDR2: KGHSH and LQKENI. Trimming pared 2 bases from V and 8 bases from J, leaving 18 bases between. This CDR3 comprises 16 residues.

This rearrangement joins TRBV15 to TRBJ2-3, with 10 bases fitting TRBD1. Looked up from germline, CDR1 is LNHNV and CDR2 is YYDKDF (reference sequence). Trimming took 3 bases from V and 6 from J; bases not matched to a gene: 3. The CDR3 loop spans 14 amino acids. Here the CDR3 DNA reads TGTGCCACCAGCAGGACAGGGGGCGCGGATACGCAGTATTTT. This encodes CATSRTGGADTQYF.

This clone was seen a few times. V usage is TRBV24-1 and J usage is TRBJ2-1; 14 bases map to TRBD2. V trimming: 3 bases; J trimming: 9 bases; junction bases outside the gene matches: 6. Germline V gives CDR1 KGHDR, CDR2 SFDVKD. There are 16 residues in the CDR3. The CDR3 DNA sequence: TGTGCCACCAGTGATGGGACTAGCGGGAGTCTCCGTGAGCAGTTCTTC. Translating it yields CATSDGTSGSLREQFF.

The V call is TRBV7-3, the J call TRBJ2-3, with 8 positions matching TRBD1. The CDR3 has 14 amino acids. V shed 5 bases, J shed 2 bases, and the junction held 3 bases outside the gene matches. Germline V gives CDR1 SGHTA, CDR2 FQGTGA. The CDR3 bases are TGTGCCAGCAGCCTGGGACAGGTCACAGATACGCAGTATTTT. Protein: CASSLGQVTDTQYF.

CDR3 coding DNA: TGTGCCAGCTCACCAGGACAGGGATACTATGGCTACACCTTC. Translating gives CASSPGQGYYGYTF. The gene calls are TRBV18 and TRBJ1-2, with 8 bases aligning to TRBD1. The CDR3 runs 14 residues. The germline gives CDR1 KGHSH, CDR2 LQKENI. V gave up 2 bases and J gave up 3 bases; unmatched junction bases: 2.

The chain uses TRBV5-4 and TRBJ2-7; 9 bases line up with TRBD2. The CDR3 spans 15 residues. V gave up 2 bases and J gave up 3 bases; unmatched junction bases: 6. Germline V gene lookup returns CDR1 SGHNT and CDR2 YYREEE (reference sequence). CDR3 sequence (DNA): TGTGCCAGCAGCTTCGGCCTAGCGGGGCTCTACGAGCAGTACTTC. This gives the protein CASSFGLAGLYEQYF.

The gene calls are TRBV6-5 and TRBJ1-2, with D maybe TRBD1 (6 bases). In germline, CDR1 is MNHEY, CDR2 SVGAGI. The germline V and J ends were trimmed by 5 bases and 7 bases, with 20 bases remaining between them. The CDR3 contains 15 residues. The CDR3 spells CASSNGGAHPPGYTF. In nucleotides, the CDR3 is TGTGCCAGCAGTAATGGGGGCGCGCACCCCCCTGGCTACACCTTC.

This clone was observed at least ten times. This rearrangement joins TRBV11-2 to TRBJ1-2, with 9 bases matching TRBD1. The germline CDR1 and CDR2 sequences are SGHAT and FQNNGV. The CDR3 consists of 14 residues. J was trimmed by 4 bases and V by 6 bases; bases with no gene match: 6. The CDR3 here is CASSRTGGGYGYTF. DNA for the CDR3: TGTGCCAGCAGTCGAACAGGGGGCGGCTATGGCTACACCTTC.

The V call is TRBV2, the J call TRBJ2-7; the match to TRBD2 covers 15 bases. This CDR3 comprises 17 residues. Looked up from germline, CDR1 is SNHLY and CDR2 is FYNNEI. V dropped 6 bases and J dropped 5; count of bases not matched to a gene: 11. The CDR3 DNA sequence: TGTGCCAGCAGGGGACTAGCGGGAGGTAGTAAGTTCGACGAGCAGTACTTC. Translated: CASRGLAGGSKFDEQYF.

This rearrangement joins TRBV24-1 to TRBJ1-4; no reliable D call. The germline V gene has CDR1 KGHDR and CDR2 SFDVKD. The CDR3 sequence is 13 residues long. CDR3 nucleotide sequence: TGTGCTGGGCCCCCTGCAACTAATGAAAAACTGTTTTTT. Encoded protein: CAGPPATNEKLFF.

This chain joins TRBV19 and TRBJ2-2, with 10 bases matching TRBD2. V lost 1 base, J lost 3 bases, and 8 bases stayed unmatched. This CDR3 region has 18 residues. Germline CDR1 is LNHDA and CDR2 is SQIVND (reference sequence). The CDR3, as DNA: TGTGCCAGTAGTATAGTAAAGCGGGAGGGCCGCGACACCGGGGAGCTGTTTTTT. Translating it yields CASSIVKREGRDTGELFF.

This chain connects TRBV7-9 to TRBJ2-3, with TRBD1 as a possible D gene (6 bases). There are 14 residues in the CDR3. V was pared by 3 bases and J by 4 bases, with 11 bases between. CDR1 SEHNR and CDR2 FQNEAQ come from the germline V gene (reference sequence). This chain's CDR3 is CASSFSQGADTQYF. The CDR3 DNA reads as TGTGCCAGCAGCTTTTCACAGGGCGCAGATACGCAGTATTTT.